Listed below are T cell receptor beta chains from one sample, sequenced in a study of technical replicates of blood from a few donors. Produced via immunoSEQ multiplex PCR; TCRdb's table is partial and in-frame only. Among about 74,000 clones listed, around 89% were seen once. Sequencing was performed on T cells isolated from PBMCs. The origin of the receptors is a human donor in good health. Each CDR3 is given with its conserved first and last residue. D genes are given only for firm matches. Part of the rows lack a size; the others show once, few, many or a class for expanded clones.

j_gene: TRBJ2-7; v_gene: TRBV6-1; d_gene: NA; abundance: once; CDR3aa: CASSHSLYEQYF; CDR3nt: TGTGCCAGCAGTCACTCTCTCTACGAGCAGTACTTC
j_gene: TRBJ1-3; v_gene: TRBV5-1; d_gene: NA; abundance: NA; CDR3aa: CASSLDQAGNTIYF; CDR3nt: TGCGCCAGCAGCTTGGACCAGGCTGGAAACACCATATATTTT
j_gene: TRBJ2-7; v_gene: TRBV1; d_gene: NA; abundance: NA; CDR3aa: CTSSQELTSWAYEQYF; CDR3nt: TGCACCAGCAGCCAAGAATTGACTAGCTGGGCCTACGAGCAGTACTTC
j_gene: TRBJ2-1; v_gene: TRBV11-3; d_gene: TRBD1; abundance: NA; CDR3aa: CASSSILGTGGSYNEQFF; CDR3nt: TGTGCCAGCAGCTCAATTCTCGGGACAGGGGGGTCCTACAATGAGCAGTTCTTC
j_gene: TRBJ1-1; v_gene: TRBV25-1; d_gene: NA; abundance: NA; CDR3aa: CASSGQTGTRNFF; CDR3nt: TGTGCCAGCAGTGGACAAACCGGGACACGGAACTTCTTT
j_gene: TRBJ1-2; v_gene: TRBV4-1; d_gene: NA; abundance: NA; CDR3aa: CASSHGDTFVNYGYTF; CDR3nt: TGCGCCAGCAGCCACGGTGACACCTTCGTAAACTATGGCTACACCTTC
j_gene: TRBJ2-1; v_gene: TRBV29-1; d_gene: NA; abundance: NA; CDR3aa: CSAPVGLF; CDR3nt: TGCAGCGCTCCCGTGGGGCTCTTC
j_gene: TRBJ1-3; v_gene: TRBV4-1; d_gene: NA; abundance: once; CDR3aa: CASSQDWPGTSGNTIYF; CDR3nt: TGCGCCAGCAGCCAAGATTGGCCAGGTACTTCTGGAAACACCATATATTTT
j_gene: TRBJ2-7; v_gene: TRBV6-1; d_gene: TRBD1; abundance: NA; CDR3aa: CASVGQHSYEQYF; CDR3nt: TGTGCCAGCGTGGGACAGCACTCCTACGAGCAGTACTTC
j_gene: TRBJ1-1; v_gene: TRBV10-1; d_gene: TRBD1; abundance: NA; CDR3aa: CARGQGKCTEAFF; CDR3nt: TGCGCCAGGGGACAGGGTAAATGCACTGAAGCTTTCTTT
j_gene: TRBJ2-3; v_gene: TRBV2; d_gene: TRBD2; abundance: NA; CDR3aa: CASSGLAGPSTDTQYF; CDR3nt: TGTGCCAGCAGTGGACTAGCGGGCCCTAGCACAGATACGCAGTATTTT
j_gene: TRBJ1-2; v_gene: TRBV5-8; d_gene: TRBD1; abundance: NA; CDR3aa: CASSLVGTGSWGGYTF; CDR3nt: TGTGCCAGCAGCTTGGTCGGGACAGGGTCATGGGGCGGCTACACCTTC
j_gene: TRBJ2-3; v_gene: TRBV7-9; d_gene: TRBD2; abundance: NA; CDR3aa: CASSLAGGPTDTQYF; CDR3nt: TGTGCCAGCAGCTTAGCGGGAGGGCCTACAGATACGCAGTATTTT
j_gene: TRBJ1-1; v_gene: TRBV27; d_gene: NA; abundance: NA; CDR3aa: CASSLSRGGTEAFF; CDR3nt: TGTGCCAGCAGTTTATCAAGGGGGGGCACTGAAGCTTTCTTT
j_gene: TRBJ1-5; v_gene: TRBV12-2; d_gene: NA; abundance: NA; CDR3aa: CASRLDSLPANQPQHF; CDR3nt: TGTGCAAGTCGCTTAGACTCCCTTCCCGCCAATCAGCCCCAGCATTTT
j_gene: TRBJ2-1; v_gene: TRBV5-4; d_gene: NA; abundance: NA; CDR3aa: CASSLQGDEQFF; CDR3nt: TGTGCCAGCAGCTTACAGGGTGATGAGCAGTTCTTC
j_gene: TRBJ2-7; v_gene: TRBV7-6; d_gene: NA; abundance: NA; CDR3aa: CASSLVGQGPYEQYF; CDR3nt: TGTGCCAGCAGCTTAGTTGGCCAGGGTCCCTACGAGCAGTACTTC
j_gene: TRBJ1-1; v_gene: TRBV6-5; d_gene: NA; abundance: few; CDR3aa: CASSRGVREAFF; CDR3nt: TGTGCCAGCAGTCGGGGTGTACGGGAAGCTTTCTTT
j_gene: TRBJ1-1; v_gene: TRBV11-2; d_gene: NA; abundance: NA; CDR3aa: CASSLLQEGSEAFF; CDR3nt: TGTGCCAGCAGCTTATTGCAGGAGGGGTCTGAAGCTTTCTTT
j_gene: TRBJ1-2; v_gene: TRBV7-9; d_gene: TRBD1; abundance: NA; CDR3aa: CASSSEPDRGLNGYTF; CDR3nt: TGTGCCAGCAGCTCGGAACCGGACAGGGGGCTCAATGGCTACACCTTC